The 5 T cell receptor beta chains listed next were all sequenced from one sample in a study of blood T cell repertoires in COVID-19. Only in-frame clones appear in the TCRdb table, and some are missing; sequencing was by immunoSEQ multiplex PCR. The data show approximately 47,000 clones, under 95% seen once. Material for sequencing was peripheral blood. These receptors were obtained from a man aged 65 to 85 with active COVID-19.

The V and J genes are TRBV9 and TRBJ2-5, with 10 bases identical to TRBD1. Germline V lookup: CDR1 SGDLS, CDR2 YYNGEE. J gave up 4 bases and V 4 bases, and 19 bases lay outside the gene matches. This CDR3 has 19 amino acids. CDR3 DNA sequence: TGTGCCAGCAGCCCCCGGGACAGGGGAGTACTAACTGGGGGAGAGACCCAGTACTTC. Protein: CASSPRDRGVLTGGETQYF.

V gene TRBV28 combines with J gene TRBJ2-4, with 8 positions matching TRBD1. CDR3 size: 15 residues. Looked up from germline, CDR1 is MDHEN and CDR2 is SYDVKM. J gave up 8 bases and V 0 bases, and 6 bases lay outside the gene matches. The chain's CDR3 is CASSLWTGVGDIQYF. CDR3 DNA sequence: TGTGCCAGCAGTTTATGGACAGGGGTCGGGGACATTCAGTACTTC.

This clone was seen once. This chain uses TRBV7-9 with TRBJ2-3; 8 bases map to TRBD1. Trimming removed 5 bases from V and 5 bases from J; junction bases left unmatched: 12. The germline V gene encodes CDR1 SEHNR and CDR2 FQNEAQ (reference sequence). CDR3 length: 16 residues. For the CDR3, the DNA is TGTGCCAGCAGCGTTAACAGGGGGGCCGGGGAAGATACGCAGTATTTT. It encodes CASSVNRGAGEDTQYF.

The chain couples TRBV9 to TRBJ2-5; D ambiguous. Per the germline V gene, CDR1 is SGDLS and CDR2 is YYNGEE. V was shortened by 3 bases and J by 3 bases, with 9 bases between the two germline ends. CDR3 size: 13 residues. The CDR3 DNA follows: TGTGCCAGCAGCGGGATACAGAAAGAGACCCAGTACTTC. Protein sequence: CASSGIQKETQYF.

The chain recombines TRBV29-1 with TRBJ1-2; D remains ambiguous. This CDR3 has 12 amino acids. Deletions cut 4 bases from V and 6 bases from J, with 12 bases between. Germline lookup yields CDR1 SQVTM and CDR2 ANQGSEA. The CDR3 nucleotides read TGCAGCGTTGTAAGGGCCGGGAATGGCTACACCTTC. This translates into CSVVRAGNGYTF.